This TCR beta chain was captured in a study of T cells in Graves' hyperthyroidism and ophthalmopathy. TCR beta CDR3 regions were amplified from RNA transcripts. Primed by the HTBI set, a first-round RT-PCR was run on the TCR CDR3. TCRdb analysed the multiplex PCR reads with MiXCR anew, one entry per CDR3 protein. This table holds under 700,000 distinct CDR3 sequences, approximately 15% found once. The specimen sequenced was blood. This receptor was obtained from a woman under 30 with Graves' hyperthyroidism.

The CDR3 loop reads CAISESTGLTSFSTDTQYF. The CDR3, as DNA: TGTGCCATCAGTGAGTCTACAGGGCTTACATCCTTTAGCACAGATACGCAGTATTTT. The V call is TRBV10-3, the J call TRBJ2-3, with D perhaps matching TRBD1 (6 bases). CDR3 length: 19 residues. Germline values: CDR1 ENHRY, CDR2 SYGVKD. The V and J ends lost 0 bases and 0 bases respectively, with 19 bases between them.